Here is one TCR beta chain with its context. TCRdb's table, derived via immunoSEQ multiplex PCR, lists solely in-frame clones and lacks some. Of approximately 280,000 clones listed, roughly 85% are singletons. This sample was taken from a study of blood T cell repertoires in COVID-19. The TCR was taken from a woman aged 45 to 65 who had recovered from COVID-19. The sequenced material came from PBMCs or T cells enriched from blood (not recorded which).

This chain's CDR3 is CASSGVDREFYEQYF. As DNA, the CDR3 is TGTGCCAGCAGCGGTGTGGACAGAGAATTCTACGAGCAGTACTTC. The chain uses TRBV5-8 and TRBJ2-7; D perhaps matches TRBD1 (6 bases). Germline V gene data show CDR1 as SGHTS and CDR2 as YDEGEE. The CDR3 has 15 amino acids. The V end was cut by 4 bases, the J end by 3 bases, with 17 bases between.